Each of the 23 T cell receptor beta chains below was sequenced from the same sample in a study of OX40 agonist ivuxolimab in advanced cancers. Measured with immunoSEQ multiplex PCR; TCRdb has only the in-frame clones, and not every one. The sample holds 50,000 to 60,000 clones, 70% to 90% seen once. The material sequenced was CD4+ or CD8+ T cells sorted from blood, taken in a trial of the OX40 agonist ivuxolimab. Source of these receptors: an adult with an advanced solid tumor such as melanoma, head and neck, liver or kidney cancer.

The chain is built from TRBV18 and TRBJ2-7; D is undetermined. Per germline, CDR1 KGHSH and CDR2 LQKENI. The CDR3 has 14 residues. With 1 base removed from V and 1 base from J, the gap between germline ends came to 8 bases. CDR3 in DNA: TGTGCCAGCTCACCACGTTCTGGGTCCTACGAGCAGTACTTC. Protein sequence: CASSPRSGSYEQYF. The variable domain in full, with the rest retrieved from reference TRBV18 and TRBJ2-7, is NAGVMQNPRHLVRRRGQEARLRCSPMKGHSHVYWYRQLPEEGLKFMVYLQKENIIDESGMPKERFSAEFPKEGPSILRIQQVVRGDSAAYFCASSPRSGSYEQYFGPGTRLTVT.

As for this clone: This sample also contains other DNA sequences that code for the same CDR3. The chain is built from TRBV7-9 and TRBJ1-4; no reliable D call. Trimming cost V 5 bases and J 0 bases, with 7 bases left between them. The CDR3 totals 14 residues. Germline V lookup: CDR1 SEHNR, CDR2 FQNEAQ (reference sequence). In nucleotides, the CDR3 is TGTGCCAGCAGCCTCACCGCAACTAATGAAAAACTGTTTTTT. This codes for CASSLTATNEKLFF. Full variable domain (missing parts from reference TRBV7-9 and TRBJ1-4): DTGVSQNPRHKITKRGQNVTFRCDPISEHNRLYWYRQTLGQGPEFLTYFQNEAQLEKSRLLSDRFSAERPKGSFSTLEIQRTEQGDSAMYLCASSLTATNEKLFFGSGTQLSVL.

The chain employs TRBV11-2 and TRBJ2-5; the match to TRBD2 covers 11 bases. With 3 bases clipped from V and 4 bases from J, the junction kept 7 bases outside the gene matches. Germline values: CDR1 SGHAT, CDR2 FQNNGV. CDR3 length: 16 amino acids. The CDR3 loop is CASSLGHGTSGETQYF. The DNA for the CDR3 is TGTGCCAGCAGCTTGGGACACGGGACTAGCGGAGAGACCCAGTACTTC.

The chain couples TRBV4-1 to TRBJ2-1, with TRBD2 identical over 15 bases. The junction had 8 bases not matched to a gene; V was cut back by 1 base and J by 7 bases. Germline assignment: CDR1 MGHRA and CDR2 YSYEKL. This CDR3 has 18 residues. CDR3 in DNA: TGCGCCAGCAGCCAAGGGGGTGGGGGGACTAGCGGGAGGAATGAGCAGTTCTTC. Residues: CASSQGGGGTSGRNEQFF.

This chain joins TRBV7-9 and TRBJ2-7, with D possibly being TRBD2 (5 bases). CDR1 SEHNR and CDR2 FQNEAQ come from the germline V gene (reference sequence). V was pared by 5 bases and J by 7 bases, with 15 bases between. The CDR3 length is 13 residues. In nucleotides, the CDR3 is TGTGCCAGCAGCCGTGGTGAGGGAAGAGAGCAGTACTTC. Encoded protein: CASSRGEGREQYF.

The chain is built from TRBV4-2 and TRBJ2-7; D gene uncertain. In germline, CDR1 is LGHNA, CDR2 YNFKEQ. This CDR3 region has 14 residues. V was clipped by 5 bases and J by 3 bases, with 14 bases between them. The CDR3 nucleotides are TGTGCCAGCAGCTTGGTGGGGAATAACTACGAGCAGTACTTC. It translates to CASSLVGNNYEQYF.

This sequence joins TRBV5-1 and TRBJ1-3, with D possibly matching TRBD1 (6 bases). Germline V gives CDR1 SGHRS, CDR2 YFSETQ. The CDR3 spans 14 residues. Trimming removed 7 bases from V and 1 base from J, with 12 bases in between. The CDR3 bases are TGCGCCAGCGGCGGGGGCGAGTCTGGAAACACCATATATTTT. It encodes CASGGGESGNTIYF. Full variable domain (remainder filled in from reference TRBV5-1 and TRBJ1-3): KAGVTQTPRYLIKTRGQQVTLSCSPISGHRSVSWYQQTPGQGLQFLFEYFSETQRNKGNFPGRFSGRQFSNSRSEMNVSTLELGDSALYLCASGGGESGNTIYFGEGSWLTVV.

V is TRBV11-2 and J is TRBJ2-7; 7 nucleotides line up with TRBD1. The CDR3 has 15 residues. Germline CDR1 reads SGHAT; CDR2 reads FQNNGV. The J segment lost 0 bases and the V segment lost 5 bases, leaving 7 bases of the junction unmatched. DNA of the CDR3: TGTGCCAGCAGCGAACACAGGGGAAGCTCCTACGAGCAGTACTTC. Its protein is CASSEHRGSSYEQYF.

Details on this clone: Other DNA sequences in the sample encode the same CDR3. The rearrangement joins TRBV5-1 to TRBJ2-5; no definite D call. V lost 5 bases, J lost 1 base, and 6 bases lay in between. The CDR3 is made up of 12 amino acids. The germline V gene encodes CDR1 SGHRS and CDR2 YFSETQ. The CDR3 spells CASSLVQETQYF. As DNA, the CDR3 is TGCGCCAGCAGTCTGGTCCAAGAGACCCAGTACTTC.

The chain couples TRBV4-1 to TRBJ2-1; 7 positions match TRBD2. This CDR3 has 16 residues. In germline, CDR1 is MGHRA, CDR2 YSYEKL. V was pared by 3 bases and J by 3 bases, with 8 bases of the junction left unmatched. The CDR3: CASSHTTSLSYNEQFF. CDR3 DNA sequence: TGCGCCAGCAGCCATACGACTAGCCTGAGCTACAATGAGCAGTTCTTC.

The DNA for the CDR3 is TGTGCCAGTAGTATCGGCAGCGGGAGTGGCACAGATACGCAGTATTTT. Its protein product is CASSIGSGSGTDTQYF. The chain couples TRBV19 to TRBJ2-3; 8 bases are shared with TRBD2. Looked up from germline, CDR1 is LNHDA and CDR2 is SQIVND (reference sequence). The CDR3 totals 16 residues. V was clipped by 3 bases and J by 1 base; unmatched bases: 6. Complete variable domain (other parts from reference TRBV19 and TRBJ2-3): DGGITQSPKYLFRKEGQNVTLSCEQNLNHDAMYWYRQDPGQGLRLIYYSQIVNDFQKGDIAEGYSVSREKKESFPLTVTSAQKNPTAFYLCASSIGSGSGTDTQYFGPGTRLTVL.

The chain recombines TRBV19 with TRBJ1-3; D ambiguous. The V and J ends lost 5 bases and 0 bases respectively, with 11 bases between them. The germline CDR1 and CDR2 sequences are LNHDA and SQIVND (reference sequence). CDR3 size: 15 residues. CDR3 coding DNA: TGTGCCAGTAGTCCTTTTTCGAGCTCTGGAAACACCATATATTTT. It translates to CASSPFSSSGNTIYF.

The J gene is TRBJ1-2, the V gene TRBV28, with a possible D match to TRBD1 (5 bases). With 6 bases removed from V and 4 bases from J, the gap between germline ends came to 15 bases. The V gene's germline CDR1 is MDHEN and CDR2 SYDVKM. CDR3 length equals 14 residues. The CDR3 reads CASSWGGWGYGYTF. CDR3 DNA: TGTGCCAGCAGCTGGGGCGGTTGGGGCTATGGCTACACCTTC.

The CDR3 reads CASSGRQGTDGYTF. DNA for the CDR3: TGTGCCAGTAGTGGTCGGCAGGGGACAGATGGCTACACCTTC. The chain is built from TRBV19 and TRBJ1-2, with 7 positions matching TRBD1. V dropped 5 bases and J dropped 6; count of bases not matched to a gene: 9. The CDR3 is 14 residues long. Germline V gene lookup returns CDR1 LNHDA and CDR2 SQIVND (reference sequence).

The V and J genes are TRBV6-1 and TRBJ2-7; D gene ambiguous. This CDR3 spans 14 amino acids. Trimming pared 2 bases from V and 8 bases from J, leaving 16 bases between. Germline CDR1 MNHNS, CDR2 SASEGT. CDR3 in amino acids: CASSELGSAEKQYF. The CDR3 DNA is TGTGCCAGCAGTGAACTTGGGTCGGCGGAGAAGCAGTACTTC.

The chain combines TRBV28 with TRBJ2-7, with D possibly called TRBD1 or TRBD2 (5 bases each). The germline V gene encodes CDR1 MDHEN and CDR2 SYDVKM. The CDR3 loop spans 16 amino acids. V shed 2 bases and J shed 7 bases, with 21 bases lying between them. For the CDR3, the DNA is TGTGCCAGCAGTTTAAGGGTGCAGGGAGTAGGGGTAGAGCAGTACTTC. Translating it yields CASSLRVQGVGVEQYF.

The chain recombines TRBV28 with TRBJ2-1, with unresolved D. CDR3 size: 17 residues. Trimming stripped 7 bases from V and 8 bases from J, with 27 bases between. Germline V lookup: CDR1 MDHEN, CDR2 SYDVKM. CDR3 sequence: CASTIYGAPPNGDEQFF. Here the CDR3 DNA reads TGTGCCAGCACTATTTATGGCGCTCCTCCTAACGGCGATGAGCAGTTCTTC.

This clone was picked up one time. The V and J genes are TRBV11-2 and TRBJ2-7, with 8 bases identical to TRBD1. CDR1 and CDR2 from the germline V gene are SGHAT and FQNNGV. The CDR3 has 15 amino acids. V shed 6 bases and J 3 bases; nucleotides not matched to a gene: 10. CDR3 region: CASSRKQGEGYEQYF. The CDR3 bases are TGTGCCAGCAGTAGAAAACAGGGGGAAGGCTACGAGCAGTACTTC.

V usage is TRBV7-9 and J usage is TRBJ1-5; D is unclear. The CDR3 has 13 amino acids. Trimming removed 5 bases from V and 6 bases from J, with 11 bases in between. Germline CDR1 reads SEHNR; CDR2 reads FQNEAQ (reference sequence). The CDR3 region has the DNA TGTGCCAGCAGCGCCACGGGCTCTCAGCCCCAGCATTTT. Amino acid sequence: CASSATGSQPQHF.

In nucleotides, the CDR3 is TGTGCCACCAGCAGAGAGACCGGAAGGTGGTTGGCCACTGAAGCTTTCTTT. It translates to CATSRETGRWLATEAFF. This rearrangement joins TRBV15 to TRBJ1-1; no clear D. The CDR3 has 17 residues. Trimming took 0 bases from V and 4 from J, leaving 18 bases between them. The V gene's germline CDR1 is LNHNV and CDR2 YYDKDF (reference sequence).

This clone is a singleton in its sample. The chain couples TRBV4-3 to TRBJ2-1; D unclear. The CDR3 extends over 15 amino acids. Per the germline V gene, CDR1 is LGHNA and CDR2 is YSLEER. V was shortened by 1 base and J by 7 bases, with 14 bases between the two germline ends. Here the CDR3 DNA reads TGCGCCAGCAGCCAAGGTACTACCGCTGGGAATGAGCAGTTCTTC. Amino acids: CASSQGTTAGNEQFF.

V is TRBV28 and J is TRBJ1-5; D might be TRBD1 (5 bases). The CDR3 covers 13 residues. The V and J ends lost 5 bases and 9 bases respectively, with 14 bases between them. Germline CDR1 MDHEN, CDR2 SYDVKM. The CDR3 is CASSPGTQRPQHF. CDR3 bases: TGTGCCAGCAGTCCCGGGACCCAACGGCCCCAGCATTTT.

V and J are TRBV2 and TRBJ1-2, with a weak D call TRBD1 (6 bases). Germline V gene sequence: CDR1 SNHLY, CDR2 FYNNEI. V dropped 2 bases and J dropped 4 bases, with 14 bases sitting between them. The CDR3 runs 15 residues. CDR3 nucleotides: TGTGCCAGCAGTGAAAACAGGGTAGTGGGCTATGGCTACACCTTC. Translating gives CASSENRVVGYGYTF.